This T cell receptor (beta chain) appears in the sequencing data of a study of shared clonotypes between healthy human individuals (dated by TCRdb to 2018 to 2020). Broadly, across the study: Three men and a couple of women, aged 18 to 49 years, made up the cohort. For each donor, CD4 naive and CD4 memory were each run on three plates, CD8 naive on two plates, and CD8 memory on one plate. The study deeply sequenced blood TCR repertoires of several healthy adults to estimate repertoire size and the extent of clonotype sharing between individuals. Libraries were prepared and TCR repertoires were sequenced by different laboratories using diverse techniques, in order to increase sequencing depth and limit assay-specific biases. Leukapheresis yielded between about 0.9 and 8.9 billion PBMCs per donor.

Results and caveats for the whole study, not just this receptor: Rarefaction of sorted-subset datasets indicated incomplete sequencing despite the large sequencing depth. Sampling was restricted to blood, and TCR repertoires in tissues likely differ from the TCR repertoires found in blood. Across a few donors, approximately 5% of naive CD4, 3% to 3.5% of naive CD8, about 2.3% of memory CD4, and roughly 0.41% of memory CD8 clonotypes were shared. Because the study included a small number of donors, the genetic and exposure-history diversity represented was limited. Compared with non-shared clonotypes, clonotypes shared by all four sorted-subset donors had higher generation probabilities. Pairwise subsampling indicated that sequencing depth was expected to affect the degree of clonotype sharing among donors. Naive subsets generally had larger estimated clonotype richness than memory subsets.

Via the germline V gene, CDR1 is SNHLY and CDR2 FYNNEI. The CDR3, cysteine through phenylalanine, is 13 amino acids long. Just CDR3 DNA is preserved here, 39 bases in frame from base 1. The junction shows trimming of 2 bases on V and 1 base on J, plus 5 bases between the germline ends. Using the deep immunoSEQ assay, multiplex PCR amplified TCR CDR3 regions from genomic DNA. Extracted genomic DNA from each cell subset was spread evenly across all wells of several immunoSEQ 96-well plates, with each plate serving as a replicate. Each replicate PCR for sorted subsets received roughly 200 ng genomic DNA, equal to some 32,000 T cell genomes. Purified libraries were quantified with a Qubit 3.0 fluorometer, sized on a Bioanalyzer 2100, and re-quantified with the KAPA Library Quantification kit. A separate single-read 150-cycle Illumina NextSeq 550 flow cell was used to sequence each immunoSEQ 96-well plate. The original pipeline was this. Because the immunoSEQ output included only junctional sequences and no quality scores, the filtering could not be the same as the filtering used for full-length reads. To assign V/J genes and CDR3, sequences were annotated against IMGT germline references using PyIR, a Python wrapper for IgBLAST v1.9. Reads were filtered out if the reads had weak V/J assignments (E-value above 1e-6), no CDR3, stop codons, out-of-frame junctions, or ambiguous translated residues. A V3J clonotype was defined by an identical inferred V gene, J gene, and CDR3 amino acid sequence. Percentage overlap between repertoires was computed as shared unique clonotypes divided by the size of the smaller repertoire. Repertoire richness was assessed with RTK rarefaction, the Chao1 estimator, and Recon v2.1 estimates of unobserved clonotypes. Generation probabilities were computed with OLGA for all TCRbeta clonotypes obtained by the gDNA method from several donors. TCRdb provides this immuneACCESS table in a form limited to in-frame rearrangements. Some clones are lacking; in checked studies, under half of them reflect an unresolved V gene, and why the rest are absent is not known. The DNA was the basis for D and trimming; V, J and clone size are from that table. The sample table records roughly 2.4 million clones; 90% to 96% of these occur just once. The ten largest clones take up 0.1% to 0.15% of the sample.

Healthy HIV-negative adults with no recently reported acute infections or vaccinations were included as donors. All donors were Caucasian adults living in Nashville, Tennessee, USA. CD4+ T cells were enriched by magnetic negative selection, after which naive cells were positively selected on CD45RA and the negative fraction was taken as the memory subset. Blood was obtained by leukapheresis, after which PBMCs were separated by Ficoll-Histopaque density gradient centrifugation and cryopreserved in liquid nitrogen vapor phase. Analytical flow cytometry was used to check the purity and quantity of each magnetically sorted T cell population. Genomic DNA was isolated from every sorted fraction and measured by UV absorbance on a Nanodrop 2000c. In the case of this clone: No cognate antigen has been identified for it. No base quality values were provided; no much bigger clone lies one nucleotide off.

Material: naive CD4+ T cells sorted from blood. Per the publication, the cell subset or site label means: CD45RA+ positively selected. This clonotype was obtained from a man in his late teens or twenties in good health. This receptor chain uses TRBV2 and TRBJ1-1, with the D gene not confidently named. The DNA sequence is TGTGCCAGCAGTGAATGGGAGAACACTGAAGCTTTCTTT. Translation gives CASSEWENTEAFF.